This is a list of T cell receptor beta chains from one sample in a study of blood T cells in healthy people across ages. TCRdb recomputed calls from the 5' RACE reads with MiXCR, one row per CDR3 protein. This sample has 1.5 million to 2 million distinct CDR3 sequences, with about 30% found just once. The sequenced sample consisted of blood. The receptors come from a woman in her 30s in good health. The CDR3 runs from the conserved cysteine through the conserved F or W. A D gene is named only where the DNA matches it firmly. Where a row states a size, it is once, few, many or the class of an expanded clone; other rows omit it.

CDR3aa,CDR3nt,abundance,v_gene,d_gene,j_gene
CSAREGFAEAFF,TGCAGTGCTAGAGAGGGGTTCGCTGAAGCTTTCTTT,NA,TRBV20-1,NA,TRBJ1-1
CSASRGASQPQHF,TGCAGTGCTAGTCGGGGCGCCAGTCAGCCCCAGCATTTT,NA,TRBV20-1,NA,TRBJ1-5
CASSLTGPLYEQYF,TGTGCCAGCAGCCTTACGGGACCGCTCTACGAGCAGTACTTC,many,TRBV12-3/TRBV12-4,NA,TRBJ2-7
CASSYAGGVDEQYF,TGTGCCAGCAGTTACGCGGGGGGGGTCGATGAGCAGTACTTC,NA,TRBV6-5,TRBD2,TRBJ2-7
CASSFDRLAGAGETQYF,TGTGCCAGCAGCTTTGACCGACTAGCGGGAGCGGGAGAGACCCAGTACTTC,many,TRBV7-2,TRBD2,TRBJ2-5
CSVDLGGFQKTQYF,TGCAGCGTTGATTTGGGAGGTTTCCAAAAGACCCAGTACTTC,NA,TRBV29-1,NA,TRBJ2-5
CSVWPLAEQETQYF,TGCAGCGTTTGGCCTCTAGCGGAACAAGAGACCCAGTACTTC,few,TRBV29-1,TRBD2,TRBJ2-5
CASSPAGQLYEQYF,TGCGCCAGCAGTCCAGCGGGACAGTTGTACGAGCAGTACTTC,NA,TRBV5-1,NA,TRBJ2-7
CASSLEGQKSETQYF,TGTGCCAGCAGCTTAGAGGGACAGAAATCGGAGACCCAGTACTTC,few,TRBV5-8,TRBD1,TRBJ2-5
CAPSDSPGGSSYNEQFF,TGTGCCCCCAGTGATTCCCCCGGGGGGAGCTCCTACAATGAGCAGTTCTTC,NA,TRBV24-1,TRBD2,TRBJ2-1
CASSPWGAKNIQYF,TGTGCCAGTTCTCCGTGGGGGGCCAAAAACATTCAGTACTTC,few,TRBV12-3/TRBV12-4,NA,TRBJ2-4
CASSEASTVYNEQFF,TGTGCCAGCAGCGAAGCGAGCACGGTCTACAATGAGCAGTTCTTC,many,TRBV7-9,NA,TRBJ2-1
CASSLEVVGARKTQYF,TGCGCCAGCAGCTTGGAGGTCGTGGGGGCTAGAAAGACCCAGTACTTC,few,TRBV5-1,NA,TRBJ2-5
CASSDFGGGTDTQYF,TGTGCCAGCTCAGACTTCGGGGGAGGGACAGATACGCAGTATTTT,NA,TRBV18,TRBD2,TRBJ2-3
CASSERHEQFF,TGTGCCAGCAGTGAAAGGCATGAGCAGTTCTTC,NA,TRBV2,NA,TRBJ2-1
CASSPIQGMNEQFF,TGTGCCAGCAGCCCTATTCAGGGTATGAATGAGCAGTTCTTC,few,TRBV7-2,NA,TRBJ2-1
CASSYSKGGNYGYTF,TGTGCCAGCAGTTACTCGAAAGGAGGGAACTATGGCTACACCTTC,NA,TRBV6-5,NA,TRBJ1-2
CASSSLWGQGAFEAFF,TGTGCCAGCAGCTCACTATGGGGACAGGGAGCTTTTGAAGCTTTCTTT,NA,TRBV7-2,TRBD1,TRBJ1-1
CASSFQTGGRVYGYTF,TGTGCCAGCAGCTTTCAGACGGGGGGCAGGGTCTATGGCTACACCTTC,NA,TRBV7-2,NA,TRBJ1-2
CASSYAPGQPLNEQFF,TGTGCCAGCAGTTACGCTCCGGGACAGCCACTCAATGAGCAGTTCTTC,NA,TRBV6-6,TRBD1,TRBJ2-1
CASSYSMAGRDEQFF,TGTGCCAGCAGTTACTCGATGGCAGGGAGGGATGAGCAGTTCTTC,few,TRBV6-6,TRBD2,TRBJ2-1
CSASSGGSWDEQVF,TGCAGTGCTAGTTCGGGCGGGAGCTGGGATGAGCAGGTCTTC,NA,TRBV20-1,TRBD2,TRBJ2-1
CASYSSPGNEQFF,TGTGCCAGTTACTCCTCACCAGGCAATGAGCAGTTCTTC,NA,TRBV19,NA,TRBJ2-1
CASSRSGGSSYEQYF,TGTGCCAGCAGCCGTAGCGGGGGGAGCTCCTACGAGCAGTACTTC,many,TRBV11-2,TRBD2,TRBJ2-7
CASSLGWRNQPQHF,TGTGCCAGCAGCTTAGGGTGGAGGAATCAGCCCCAGCATTTT,NA,TRBV7-2,NA,TRBJ1-5
CASSPGTGGLSYEQYF,TGTGCCAGCAGTCCCGGGACAGGGGGCCTCTCCTACGAGCAGTACTTC,few,TRBV11-2,TRBD1,TRBJ2-7
CSAQTGTSGDNEQFF,TGCAGCGCCCAAACCGGGACTAGCGGGGACAATGAGCAGTTCTTC,many,TRBV29-1,TRBD2,TRBJ2-1
CAIRGDNNYGYTF,TGTGCCATCAGGGGGGACAATAACTATGGCTACACCTTC,NA,TRBV10-3,NA,TRBJ1-2
CSAPAVGWDGYTF,TGCAGTGCACCGGCCGTTGGATGGGATGGCTACACCTTC,NA,TRBV20-1,NA,TRBJ1-2
CASTPLDFGSYNEQFF,TGTGCCAGCACCCCGTTAGATTTTGGCTCCTACAATGAGCAGTTCTTC,NA,TRBV7-9,NA,TRBJ2-1
CASSQGSGYRGTSYEQYF,TGTGCCAGCAGCCAAGGGTCTGGATACAGGGGCACCTCCTACGAGCAGTACTTC,NA,TRBV3-1,TRBD1,TRBJ2-7
CASSLRQGIYEQYGYTF,TGCGCCAGCAGCCTTCGACAGGGGATATACGAGCAGTATGGCTACACCTTC,NA,TRBV5-1,TRBD1,TRBJ1-2
CASSPDTSGPYNEQFF,TGTGCCAGCAGCCCCGATACTAGCGGACCCTACAATGAGCAGTTCTTC,NA,TRBV9,TRBD2,TRBJ2-1
CASSTVLRSYNEQFF,TGTGCCAGCAGTACGGTACTGAGATCCTACAATGAGCAGTTCTTC,few,TRBV6-5,NA,TRBJ2-1
CASSEGVAPYNEQFF,TGTGCCAGCAGTGAAGGAGTAGCCCCCTACAATGAGCAGTTCTTC,many,TRBV2,NA,TRBJ2-1
CSARDVASGYNEQFF,TGCAGTGCTAGAGATGTGGCTAGCGGGTACAATGAGCAGTTCTTC,few,TRBV20-1,TRBD2,TRBJ2-1
CASSEPSAYNEQFF,TGTGCCAGCAGTGAACCTAGCGCGTACAATGAGCAGTTCTTC,once,TRBV2,NA,TRBJ2-1
CASRPRARNTEAFF,TGTGCCAGCAGACCTCGGGCCCGAAACACTGAAGCTTTCTTT,NA,TRBV28,NA,TRBJ1-1
CSAGGGLTGHGYTF,TGCAGTGCTGGAGGGGGACTAACTGGACACGGCTACACCTTC,NA,TRBV20-1,NA,TRBJ1-2
CASSFNHRVQETQYF,TGTGCCAGCAGCTTTAATCACCGCGTTCAAGAGACCCAGTACTTC,many,TRBV11-2,NA,TRBJ2-5
CASSPGQASSYNEQFF,TGTGCCAGCAGCCCGGGACAGGCAAGCTCCTACAATGAGCAGTTCTTC,NA,TRBV7-6,TRBD1,TRBJ2-1
CASSLEARADTQYF,TGTGCCAGCAGCTTAGAGGCGCGGGCAGATACGCAGTATTTT,few,TRBV7-2,NA,TRBJ2-3
CASSPRTGEYHEQYF,TGTGCCAGCAGCCCGAGGACAGGGGAATACCACGAGCAGTACTTC,few,TRBV3-1,TRBD1,TRBJ2-7
CSAREATDNQPQHF,TGCAGTGCTAGAGAGGCGACTGACAATCAGCCCCAGCATTTT,NA,TRBV20-1,NA,TRBJ1-5
CASRKSAGGSYNEQFF,TGCGCCAGCAGAAAAAGCGCGGGAGGCAGCTACAATGAGCAGTTCTTC,NA,TRBV5-1,TRBD2,TRBJ2-1
CSASRDSLYNEQYF,TGCAGTGCGAGCCGGGACTCCTTATACAATGAGCAGTACTTC,NA,TRBV20-1,NA,TRBJ2-4
CASKETQGIRVEQYF,TGCGCCAGCAAGGAAACACAGGGCATTCGGGTCGAGCAGTACTTC,many,TRBV5-1,NA,TRBJ2-7
CSVVLTLSGRVYNEQFF,TGCAGCGTTGTATTGACACTGAGCGGGAGGGTCTACAATGAGCAGTTCTTC,few,TRBV29-1,TRBD2,TRBJ2-1
CASSPTRRYNEQFF,TGTGCCAGCAGCCCCACTCGGAGGTACAATGAGCAGTTCTTC,NA,TRBV7-8,NA,TRBJ2-1
CATSTTGAWNEQFF,TGTGCCACCAGTACGACAGGGGCTTGGAATGAGCAGTTCTTC,NA,TRBV15,TRBD1,TRBJ2-1